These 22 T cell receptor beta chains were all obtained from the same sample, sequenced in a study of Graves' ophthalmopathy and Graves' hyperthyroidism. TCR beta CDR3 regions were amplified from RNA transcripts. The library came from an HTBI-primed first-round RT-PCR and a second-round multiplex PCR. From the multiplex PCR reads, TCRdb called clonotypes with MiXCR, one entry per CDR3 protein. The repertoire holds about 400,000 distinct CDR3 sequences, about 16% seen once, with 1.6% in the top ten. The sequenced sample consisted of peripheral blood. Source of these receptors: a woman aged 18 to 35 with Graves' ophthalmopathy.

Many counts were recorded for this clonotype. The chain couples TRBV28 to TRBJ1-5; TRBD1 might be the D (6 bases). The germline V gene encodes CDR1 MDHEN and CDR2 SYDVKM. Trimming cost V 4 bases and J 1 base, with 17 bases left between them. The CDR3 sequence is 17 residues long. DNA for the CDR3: TGTGCCAGCAGTTCCAACCGGCAGGGGAGAAGCAATCAGCCCCAGCATTTT. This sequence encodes CASSSNRQGRSNQPQHF. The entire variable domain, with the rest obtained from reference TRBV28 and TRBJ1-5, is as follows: DVKVTQSSRYLVKRTGEKVFLECVQDMDHENMFWYRQDPGLGLRLIYFSYDVKMKEKGDIPEGYSVSREKKERFSLILESASTNQTSMYLCASSSNRQGRSNQPQHFGDGTRLSIL.

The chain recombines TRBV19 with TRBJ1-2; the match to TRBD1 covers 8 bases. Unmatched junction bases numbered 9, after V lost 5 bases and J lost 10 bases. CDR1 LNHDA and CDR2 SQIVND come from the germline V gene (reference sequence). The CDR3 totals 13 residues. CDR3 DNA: TGTGCCAGTAGTGCCTCTGGACAGGGAACCTACACCTTC. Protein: CASSASGQGTYTF.

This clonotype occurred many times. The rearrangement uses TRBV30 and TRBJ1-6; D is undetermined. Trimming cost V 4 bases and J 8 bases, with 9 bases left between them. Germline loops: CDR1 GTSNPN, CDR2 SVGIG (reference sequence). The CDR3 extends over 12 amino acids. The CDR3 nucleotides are TGTGCCTGGACGGGCGTTTATTCACCCCTCCACTTT. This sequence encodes CAWTGVYSPLHF.

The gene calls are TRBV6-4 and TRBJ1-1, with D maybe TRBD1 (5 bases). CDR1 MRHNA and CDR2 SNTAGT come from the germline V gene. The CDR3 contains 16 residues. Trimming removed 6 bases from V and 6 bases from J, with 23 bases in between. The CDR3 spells CASSVGPSAGGAEAFF. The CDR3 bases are TGTGCCAGCAGCGTAGGGCCTTCGGCTGGAGGGGCTGAAGCTTTCTTT.

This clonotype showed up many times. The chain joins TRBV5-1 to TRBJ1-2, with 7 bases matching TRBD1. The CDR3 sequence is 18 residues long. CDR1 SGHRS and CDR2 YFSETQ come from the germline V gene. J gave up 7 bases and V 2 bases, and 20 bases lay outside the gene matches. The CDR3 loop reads CASSLQTGFVGAAFGYTF. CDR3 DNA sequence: TGCGCCAGCAGCTTACAGACAGGGTTTGTTGGGGCCGCCTTTGGCTACACCTTC.

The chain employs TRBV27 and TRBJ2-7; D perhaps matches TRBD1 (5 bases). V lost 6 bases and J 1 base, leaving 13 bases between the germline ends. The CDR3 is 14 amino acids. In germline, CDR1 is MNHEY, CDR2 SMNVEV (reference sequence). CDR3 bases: TGTGCCAGCAGCTATAGGGGCTGGTCCTACGAGCAGTACTTC. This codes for CASSYRGWSYEQYF.

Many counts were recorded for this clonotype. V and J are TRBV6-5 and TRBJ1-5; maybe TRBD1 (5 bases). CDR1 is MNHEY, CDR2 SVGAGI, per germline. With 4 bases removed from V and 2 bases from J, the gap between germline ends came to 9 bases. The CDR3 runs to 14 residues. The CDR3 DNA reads TGTGCCAGCAGTTGGGACGGACGCAATCAGCCCCAGCATTTT. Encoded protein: CASSWDGRNQPQHF.

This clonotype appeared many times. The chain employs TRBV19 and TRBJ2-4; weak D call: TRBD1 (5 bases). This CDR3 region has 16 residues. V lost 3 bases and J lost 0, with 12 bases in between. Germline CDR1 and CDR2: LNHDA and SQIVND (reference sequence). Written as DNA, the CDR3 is TGTGCCAGTAGTATGGCCCAGGGCTTAGCCAAAAACATTCAGTACTTC. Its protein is CASSMAQGLAKNIQYF.

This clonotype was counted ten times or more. CDR3 sequence (DNA): TGTGCCAGCAGTTCTCTAGCGGGGGGCGAGCAGTACTTC. The encoded protein is CASSSLAGGEQYF. This chain connects TRBV13 to TRBJ2-7, with TRBD2 identical over 11 bases. The CDR3 covers 13 residues. Germline loops: CDR1 PRHDT, CDR2 FYEKMQ (reference sequence). J lost 6 bases, V lost 6 bases, and 4 bases had no gene match.

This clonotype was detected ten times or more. The CDR3 coding sequence is TGTGCCAGCAGTTCAGCCGAGGTACATGGCTACACCTTC. Its protein product is CASSSAEVHGYTF. The gene calls are TRBV28 and TRBJ1-2, with D uncertain. V gave up 4 bases and J gave up 6 bases, with 12 bases separating them. Germline V CDR1 and CDR2: MDHEN, SYDVKM. This CDR3 comprises 13 residues.

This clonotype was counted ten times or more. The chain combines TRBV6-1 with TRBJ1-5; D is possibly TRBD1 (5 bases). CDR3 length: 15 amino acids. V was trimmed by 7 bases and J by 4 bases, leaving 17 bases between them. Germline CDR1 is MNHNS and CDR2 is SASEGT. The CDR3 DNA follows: TGTGCCAGCACCCGGTTGGGGCAGAAGAATCAGCCCCAGCATTTT. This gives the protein CASTRLGQKNQPQHF.

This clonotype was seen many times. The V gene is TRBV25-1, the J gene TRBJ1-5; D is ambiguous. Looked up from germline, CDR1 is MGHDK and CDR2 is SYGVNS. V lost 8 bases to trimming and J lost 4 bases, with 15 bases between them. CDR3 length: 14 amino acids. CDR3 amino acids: CASGSIVTNQPQHF. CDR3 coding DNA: TGTGCCAGCGGTTCAATCGTGACTAATCAGCCCCAGCATTTT.

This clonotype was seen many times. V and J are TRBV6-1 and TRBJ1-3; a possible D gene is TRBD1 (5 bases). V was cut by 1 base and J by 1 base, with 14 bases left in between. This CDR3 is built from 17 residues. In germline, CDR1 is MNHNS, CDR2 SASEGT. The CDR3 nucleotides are TGTGCCAGCAGTGAAGTTGCAGGGCAGGCTTCTGGAAACACCATATATTTT. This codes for CASSEVAGQASGNTIYF.

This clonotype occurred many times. The CDR3 region has the DNA TGTGCCTGGAGTGTAGGGTCGGGACTAGTTAATTACGAGCAGTACTTC. Its translation is CAWSVGSGLVNYEQYF. V gene TRBV30 combines with J gene TRBJ2-7, with 8 bases identical to TRBD2. The germline gives CDR1 GTSNPN, CDR2 SVGIG (reference sequence). This CDR3 region has 16 residues. Germline trimming cut 0 bases from V and 4 bases from J; bases unmatched to any gene: 11.

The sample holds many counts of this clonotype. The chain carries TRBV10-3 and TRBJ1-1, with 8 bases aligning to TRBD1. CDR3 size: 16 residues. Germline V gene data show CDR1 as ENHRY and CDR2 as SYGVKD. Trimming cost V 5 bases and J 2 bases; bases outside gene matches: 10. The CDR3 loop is CAISPQGAGGNTEAFF. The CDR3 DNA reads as TGTGCCATCAGTCCTCAGGGGGCCGGTGGTAACACTGAAGCTTTCTTT.

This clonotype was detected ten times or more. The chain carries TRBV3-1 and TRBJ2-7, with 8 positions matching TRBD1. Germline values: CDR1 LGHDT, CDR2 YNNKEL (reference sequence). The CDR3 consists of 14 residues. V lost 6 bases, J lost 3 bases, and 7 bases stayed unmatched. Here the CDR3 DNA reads TGTGCCAGCAGTCGACAGGGGTCCTTCTACGAGCAGTACTTC. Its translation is CASSRQGSFYEQYF.

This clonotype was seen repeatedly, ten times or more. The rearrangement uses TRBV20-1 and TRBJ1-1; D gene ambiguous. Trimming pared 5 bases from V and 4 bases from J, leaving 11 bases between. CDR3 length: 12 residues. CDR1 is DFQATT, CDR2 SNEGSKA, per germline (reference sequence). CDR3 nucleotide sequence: TGCAGTGCTCGCGGCAGTATCACTGAAGCTTTCTTT. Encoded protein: CSARGSITEAFF.

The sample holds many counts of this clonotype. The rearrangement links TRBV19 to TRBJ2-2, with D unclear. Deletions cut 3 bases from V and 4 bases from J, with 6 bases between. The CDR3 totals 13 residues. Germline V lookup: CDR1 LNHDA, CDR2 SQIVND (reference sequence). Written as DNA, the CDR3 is TGTGCCAGTAGTATGACCACCACCGGGGAGCTGTTTTTT. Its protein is CASSMTTTGELFF.

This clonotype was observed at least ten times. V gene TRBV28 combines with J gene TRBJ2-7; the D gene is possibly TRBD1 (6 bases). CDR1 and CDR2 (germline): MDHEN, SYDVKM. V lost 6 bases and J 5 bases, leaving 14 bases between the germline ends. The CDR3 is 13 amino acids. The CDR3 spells CASSTLQGDEQYF. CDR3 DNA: TGTGCCAGCAGCACCCTACAGGGTGACGAGCAGTACTTC.

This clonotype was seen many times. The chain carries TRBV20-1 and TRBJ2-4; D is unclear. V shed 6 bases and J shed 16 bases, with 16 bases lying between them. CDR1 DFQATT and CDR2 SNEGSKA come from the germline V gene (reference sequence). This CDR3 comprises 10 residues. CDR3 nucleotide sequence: TGCAGTGCGCTCAAGGGATCCCTTTACTTC. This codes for CSALKGSLYF.

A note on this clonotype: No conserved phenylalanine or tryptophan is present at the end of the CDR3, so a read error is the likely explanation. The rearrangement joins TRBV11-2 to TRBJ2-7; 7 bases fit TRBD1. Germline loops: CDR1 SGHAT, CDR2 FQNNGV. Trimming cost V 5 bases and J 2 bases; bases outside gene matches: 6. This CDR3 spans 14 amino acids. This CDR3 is CASSLTGTAYEQYS. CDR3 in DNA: TGTGCCAGCAGCCTAACCGGGACAGCCTACGAGCAGTACTCC.

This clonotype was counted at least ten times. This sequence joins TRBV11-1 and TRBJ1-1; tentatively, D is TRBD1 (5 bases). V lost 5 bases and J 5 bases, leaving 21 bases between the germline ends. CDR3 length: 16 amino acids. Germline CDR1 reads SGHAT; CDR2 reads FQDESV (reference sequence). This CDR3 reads CASSPTGRVVGTEAFF. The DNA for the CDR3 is TGTGCCAGCAGCCCTACCGGCAGGGTTGTCGGAACTGAAGCTTTCTTT.